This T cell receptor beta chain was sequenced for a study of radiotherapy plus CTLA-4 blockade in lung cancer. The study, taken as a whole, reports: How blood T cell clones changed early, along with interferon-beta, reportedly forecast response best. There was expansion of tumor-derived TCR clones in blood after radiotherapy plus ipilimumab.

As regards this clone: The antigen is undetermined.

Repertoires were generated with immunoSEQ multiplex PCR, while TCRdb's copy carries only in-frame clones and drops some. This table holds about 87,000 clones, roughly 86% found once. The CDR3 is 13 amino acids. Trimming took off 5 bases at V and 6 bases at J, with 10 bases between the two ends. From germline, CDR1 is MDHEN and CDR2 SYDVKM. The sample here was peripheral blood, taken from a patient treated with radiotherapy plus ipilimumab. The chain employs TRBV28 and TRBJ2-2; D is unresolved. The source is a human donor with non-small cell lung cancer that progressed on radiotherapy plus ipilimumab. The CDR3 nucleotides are TGTGCCAGCAGTCTCCCTACGGCCGGGGAGCTGTTTTTT. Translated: CASSLPTAGELFF.